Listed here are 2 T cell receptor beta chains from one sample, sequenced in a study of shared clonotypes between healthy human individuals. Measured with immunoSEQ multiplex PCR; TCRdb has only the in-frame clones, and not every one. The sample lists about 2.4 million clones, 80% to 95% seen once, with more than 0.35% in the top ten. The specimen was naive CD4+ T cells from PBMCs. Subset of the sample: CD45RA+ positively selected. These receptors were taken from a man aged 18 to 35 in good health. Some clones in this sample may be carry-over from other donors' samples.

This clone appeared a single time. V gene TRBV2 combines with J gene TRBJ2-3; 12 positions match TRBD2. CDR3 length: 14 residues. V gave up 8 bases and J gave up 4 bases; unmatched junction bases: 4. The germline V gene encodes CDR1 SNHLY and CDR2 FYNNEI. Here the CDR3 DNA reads TGTGCCAGCTCTAGCGGGAGGGCCCCAGATACGCAGTATTTT. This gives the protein CASSSGRAPDTQYF.

CDR3 sequence (DNA): TGTGCCAGCAGCTTAGATGACCACCCGTACAATGAGCAGTTCTTC. It codes for CASSLDDHPYNEQFF. The chain couples TRBV7-2 to TRBJ2-1; no reliable D call. There are 15 residues in the CDR3. V dropped 1 base and J dropped 4 bases, with 11 bases sitting between them. CDR1 SGHTA and CDR2 FQGNSA come from the germline V gene.